The present T cell receptor (beta chain) was sequenced within a study of post-analysis software for immune sequencing data. General study points: There were a few TRBV segments more frequent in patients than controls, and TRBV5-6, TRBV5-1 and TRBV20-1 were among them. Significantly lower normalized Chao1 diversity was found in patients with multiple sclerosis relative to controls.

The trim removed 5 bases at V and 4 bases at J, leaving 6 bases unmatched. The germline CDR1 and CDR2 sequences are SGHTA and FQGNSA. The CDR3 is made up of 15 amino acids. As concerns this clonotype: Its antigen is not identified.

Built from TCR beta cDNA, the libraries had unique molecular identifiers in them. TCRdb analysed the PCR reads with MiXCR anew, one entry per CDR3 protein. The sample lists about 820,000 distinct CDR3 sequences, about 50% occurring once. Sequencing was carried out using blood. The sequence was collected from a girl aged 5 to 17 with multiple sclerosis. The chain links TRBV7-2 to TRBJ2-1; TRBD2 aligns across 9 bases. The CDR3: CASSQTSGQYNEQFF. DNA of the CDR3: TGTGCCAGCAGCCAGACTAGCGGACAATACAATGAGCAGTTCTTC.